The 8 T cell receptor beta chains below come from one sample, sequenced in a study of T cell clonotyping in hematopoietic cell transplantation. Assay: immunoSEQ multiplex PCR; the TCRdb copy retains only in-frame clones and omits some. The sample holds about 28,000 clones, 82% seen once. Time point described: recipient sample about 28 days before transplant, after cytoreduction. The material sequenced was peripheral blood mononuclear cells, taken before stem cell transplant. Receptor source: a man aged 35 to 55 with acute myeloid leukemia. Some clones in this sample may be carry-over from other donors' samples.

The chain has TRBV6-1 and TRBJ2-4; 9 bases map to TRBD1. The trim removed 6 bases at V and 11 bases at J, leaving 5 bases unmatched. The CDR3 covers 12 residues. CDR1 is MNHNS, CDR2 SASEGT, per germline. The CDR3 here is CASRVDRGVQYF. The CDR3 DNA reads TGTGCCAGCAGGGTGGACAGGGGAGTTCAGTACTTC.

The chain has TRBV27 and TRBJ1-5, with 7 positions matching TRBD1. CDR1 is MNHEY, CDR2 SMNVEV, per germline (reference sequence). Germline trimming cut 4 bases from V and 0 bases from J; bases unmatched to any gene: 3. The CDR3 length is 15 residues. The CDR3 sequence is CASSSTGFSNQPQHF. CDR3 sequence (DNA): TGTGCCAGCAGTTCGACAGGGTTTAGCAATCAGCCCCAGCATTTT.

The rearrangement links TRBV5-1 to TRBJ2-5; D not certain. CDR1 is SGHRS and CDR2 is YFSETQ in the germline V gene. The CDR3 length is 12 residues. The V end lost 5 bases, the J end lost 1 base, and 6 bases lay between the germline ends. In DNA form, the CDR3 reads TGCGCCAGCAGTAGGACCCAAGAGACCCAGTACTTC. Translated: CASSRTQETQYF.

The chain is built from TRBV7-9 and TRBJ1-1; D remains ambiguous. The V end lost 2 bases, the J end lost 3 bases, and 7 bases lay between the germline ends. The CDR3 extends over 13 amino acids. From germline, CDR1 is SEHNR and CDR2 FQNEAQ (reference sequence). The CDR3 DNA is TGTGCCAGCAGCTTAAGCGGGGACACTGAAGCTTTCTTT. Encoded protein: CASSLSGDTEAFF.

The J gene is TRBJ2-2, the V gene TRBV5-1; 14 nucleotides align to TRBD2. The CDR3 is 18 amino acids. CDR1 SGHRS and CDR2 YFSETQ come from the germline V gene. V dropped 0 bases and J dropped 4; count of bases not matched to a gene: 5. CDR3 in DNA: TGCGCCAGCAGCTTGGCCGGGACTAGCGGGAGACCCACCGGGGAGCTGTTTTTT. It specifies CASSLAGTSGRPTGELFF.

The chain links TRBV2 to TRBJ1-3, with D unresolved. CDR1 is SNHLY and CDR2 is FYNNEI in the germline V gene. V was shortened by 8 bases and J by 4 bases, with 12 bases between the two germline ends. The CDR3 covers 13 residues. The CDR3 sequence: CASRPGGGNTIYF. The CDR3 DNA is TGTGCCAGCCGACCCGGCGGGGGAAACACCATATATTTT.

In this sample, this clone turned up a few times. The V call is TRBV6-1, the J call TRBJ1-2, with a weak D call TRBD1 (5 bases). V lost 0 bases, J lost 8 bases, and 13 bases lay in between. The CDR3 consists of 14 residues. Germline loops: CDR1 MNHNS, CDR2 SASEGT. The CDR3 DNA reads TGTGCCAGCAGTGAAGCCCCCGGGTGGGGCGGCTACACCTTC. It yields the protein CASSEAPGWGGYTF.

This clone appeared a few times. This rearrangement joins TRBV7-2 to TRBJ2-1; 7 bases match TRBD1. The V segment lost 4 bases and the J segment 3 bases; nucleotides outside the gene matches: 9. The CDR3 runs 16 residues. CDR1 SGHTA and CDR2 FQGNSA come from the germline V gene. The CDR3 reads CASSSSWDRLYNEQFF. In nucleotides, the CDR3 is TGTGCCAGCAGCTCTTCTTGGGACAGACTCTACAATGAGCAGTTCTTC.